Below are 5 T cell receptor beta chains sequenced from a single sample in a study of cytomegalovirus exposure and HLA in healthy donors. Vbeta (60) and Jbeta (13) primers were used in the PCR. The protocol was immunoSEQ multiplex PCR, while the TCRdb copy is restricted to in-frame clones and leaves out a portion. The table includes around 100,000 clones, 75% to 85% detected once. Material for sequencing was PBMCs. The receptors shown here come from a young woman in good health and CMV-seropositive.

V is TRBV6-6 and J is TRBJ2-7, with 13 bases matching TRBD2. Germline assignment: CDR1 MNHNY and CDR2 SVGAGI (reference sequence). Trimming at V came to 6 bases and at J to 0 bases, leaving 2 bases not matched to a gene. There are 15 residues in the CDR3. Written as DNA, the CDR3 is TGTGCCAGCAGGGGACTAGCGGGGAGCTCCTACGAGCAGTACTTC. This translates into CASRGLAGSSYEQYF.

The genes are TRBV14 and TRBJ2-1; a possible D gene is TRBD1 (6 bases). Trimming took off 3 bases at V and 4 bases at J, with 10 bases between the two ends. The CDR3 extends over 14 amino acids. Germline V gives CDR1 SGHDN, CDR2 FVKESK. The CDR3 sequence is CASSQDQGYNEQFF. DNA of the CDR3: TGTGCCAGCAGCCAGGACCAGGGGTACAATGAGCAGTTCTTC.

J is TRBJ2-2 and V is TRBV5-1; TRBD1 matches at 10 bases. Per the germline V gene, CDR1 is SGHRS and CDR2 is YFSETQ. The CDR3 is 15 amino acids. V lost 4 bases, J lost 6 bases, and 6 bases stayed unmatched. In nucleotides, the CDR3 is TGCGCCAGCAGCCAAGGGACAGGGGACCCCGGGGAGCTGTTTTTT. As protein: CASSQGTGDPGELFF.

The chain couples TRBV28 to TRBJ2-3, with TRBD2 identical over 8 bases. This CDR3 is built from 15 residues. V trimming: 6 bases; J trimming: 1 base; junction bases outside the gene matches: 6. Germline loops: CDR1 MDHEN, CDR2 SYDVKM. The CDR3 DNA is TGTGCCAGCAGCATCCTCGGGGGGGGCACAGATACGCAGTATTTT. It encodes CASSILGGGTDTQYF.

The rearrangement uses TRBV29-1 and TRBJ2-1, with TRBD2 matching over 11 bases. CDR3 length equals 15 residues. CDR1 is SQVTM, CDR2 ANQGSEA, per germline. V lost 7 bases and J lost 7; bases outside the gene matches: 12. The CDR3 coding sequence is TGCAGCGGAACGTTGGGACTAGCGGACGGGAATGAGCAGTTCTTC. Protein sequence: CSGTLGLADGNEQFF.